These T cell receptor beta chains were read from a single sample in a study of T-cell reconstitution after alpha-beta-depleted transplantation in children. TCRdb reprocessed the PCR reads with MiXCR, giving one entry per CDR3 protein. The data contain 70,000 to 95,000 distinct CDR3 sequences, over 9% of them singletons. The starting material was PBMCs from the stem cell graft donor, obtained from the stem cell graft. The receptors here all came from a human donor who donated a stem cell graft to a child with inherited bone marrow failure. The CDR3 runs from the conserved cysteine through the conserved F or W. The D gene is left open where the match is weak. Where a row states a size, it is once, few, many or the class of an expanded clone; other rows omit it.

TGTGCCAGCTCACTCTATGAGGGGAACACTGAAGCTTTCTTT,CASSLYEGNTEAFF,NA,TRBV18,NA,TRBJ1-1
TGCAGTGGGAGCCCGGACCCCTACGAGCAGTACTTC,CSGSPDPYEQYF,many,TRBV20-1,NA,TRBJ2-7
TGTGCTAGTGGTTTGATAAACAGCTACGAGCAGTACTTC,CASGLINSYEQYF,many,TRBV12-5,NA,TRBJ2-7
TGTGCCAGCAGTTACGGGGGGAGCACTGAAGCTTTCTTT,CASSYGGSTEAFF,many,TRBV6-5,NA,TRBJ1-1
TGTGCCAGCAGCTCGTTACAGGTTTTCCACGAGCAGTACTTC,CASSSLQVFHEQYF,many,TRBV11-2,NA,TRBJ2-7
TGCGCCAGCCCTGAGGGGGAGCCCTACGAGCAGTACTTC,CASPEGEPYEQYF,NA,TRBV23-1,NA,TRBJ2-7
TGTGCCAGCTCGGCCGGACAGAACTCTGAAGCTTTCTTT,CASSAGQNSEAFF,many,TRBV18,NA,TRBJ1-1
TGTGCCAGCAGTTGGAGTGGGGGCTCCTACGAGCAGTACTTC,CASSWSGGSYEQYF,many,TRBV12-3/TRBV12-4,NA,TRBJ2-7
TGTGCCAGCCTACTAGCACACAGCTCCTACAATGAGCAGTTCTTC,CASLLAHSSYNEQFF,NA,TRBV7-2,NA,TRBJ2-1
TGCGCCAGCAGCTTGGCCCCCGGGACTAGCGGGCTTACCCAGTACTTC,CASSLAPGTSGLTQYF,many,TRBV5-1,TRBD2,TRBJ2-5
TGCAGTGCTAGCGGGGGGACACAAGAGACCCAGTACTTC,CSASGGTQETQYF,many,TRBV20-1,NA,TRBJ2-5
TGTGCCAGCAGCTTAATGGAGAGTAGTGAGCAGTTCTTC,CASSLMESSEQFF,few,TRBV7-2,NA,TRBJ2-1
TGTGCCAGCAGCCCCTCGGCTAGTCAACGTTCCGAGCAGTACTTC,CASSPSASQRSEQYF,NA,TRBV7-9,NA,TRBJ2-7
TGTGCCAGCAGCTTGGTGGGAACTTATATCACCGGGGAGCTGTTTTTT,CASSLVGTYITGELFF,NA,TRBV5-5,NA,TRBJ2-2
TGCGCCAGCAGCCCCCTTGATACGGGGAGGGATACGCAGTATTTT,CASSPLDTGRDTQYF,many,TRBV4-3,NA,TRBJ2-3
TGCAGCGCCCAGGGGACTAGCGGGGGATTTAGCTCCTACGAGCAGTACTTC,CSAQGTSGGFSSYEQYF,many,TRBV29-1,TRBD2,TRBJ2-7
TGTGCCAGCTCACCACAGTCCTCGGGAGAGACCCAGTACTTC,CASSPQSSGETQYF,NA,TRBV18,NA,TRBJ2-5
TGTGCCAGCAGCTTAGCGACCGGGGCGAATGAAAAACTGTTTTTT,CASSLATGANEKLFF,many,TRBV7-6,NA,TRBJ1-4
TGTGCCAGCAGTGAACAGGGGACAGCGCCTATGAAGCAGTACTTC,CASSEQGTAPMKQYF,NA,TRBV6-1,TRBD1,TRBJ2-7
TGCAGTGCTAGTCCTACTGGGGGTAGGGCAGATACGCAGTATTTT,CSASPTGGRADTQYF,many,TRBV20-1,NA,TRBJ2-3
TGTGCCATCAGTGAGGCCGAGAAGTCGAGCTCCTACAATGAGCAGTTCTTC,CAISEAEKSSSYNEQFF,many,TRBV10-3,NA,TRBJ2-1
TGTGCCAGCAGCCAAGCGGAGGACGCCGCCTACGAGCAGTACTTC,CASSQAEDAAYEQYF,many,TRBV4-2,NA,TRBJ2-7
TGTGCCAGCAGTTTGATGGGGGGGTACCAAGAGACCCAGTACTTC,CASSLMGGYQETQYF,many,TRBV28,TRBD2,TRBJ2-5
TGTGCCAGCTCACCATTTACAGGGACCTCCTACGAGCAGTACTTC,CASSPFTGTSYEQYF,many,TRBV18,NA,TRBJ2-7
TGTGCCAGCGGAACAGGGTACTATGGCTACACCTTC,CASGTGYYGYTF,many,TRBV6-5,NA,TRBJ1-2
TGTGCCAGCAGCGGACAGGGCTACGAGCAGTACTTC,CASSGQGYEQYF,many,TRBV7-9,TRBD1,TRBJ2-7
TGTGCCAGCAGCCCTTGGACAGGGGGAGTGGAGACCCAGTACTTC,CASSPWTGGVETQYF,many,TRBV7-2,TRBD1,TRBJ2-5
TGCAGCACCACAGGGAAAGGGTACCAAGAGACCCAGTACTTC,CSTTGKGYQETQYF,many,TRBV29-1,NA,TRBJ2-5
TGTGCCAGCAGTGAATCGGGGGGGCGCGGGTATGGCTACACCTTC,CASSESGGRGYGYTF,many,TRBV6-1,NA,TRBJ1-2
TGCAGCGTTGGGGTAGCGCAGAGCTCCTACAATGAGCAGTTCTTC,CSVGVAQSSYNEQFF,many,TRBV29-1,NA,TRBJ2-1
TGCAGCGTTGACAGGGGAGTCTATGGCTACACCTTC,CSVDRGVYGYTF,many,TRBV29-1,NA,TRBJ1-2
TGCGCCAGCTCTTGGACGGGGAACACTGAAGCTTTCTTT,CASSWTGNTEAFF,many,TRBV4-3,NA,TRBJ1-1
TGTGCCAGCAGCTTAGATTCAGCAGGGTATAGCAATCAGCCCCAGCATTTT,CASSLDSAGYSNQPQHF,many,TRBV11-2,NA,TRBJ1-5
TGTGCCAGCAGTAACGTGACTGGCTACAATGAGCAGTTCTTC,CASSNVTGYNEQFF,many,TRBV27,NA,TRBJ2-1
TGTGCCAGCAGCTCTCTGGGACAGAACACTGAAGCTTTCTTT,CASSSLGQNTEAFF,many,TRBV11-2,NA,TRBJ1-1
TGCAGTGCTAGCACCCTGGGGGGGGCAGGGGAGACCCAGTACTTC,CSASTLGGAGETQYF,NA,TRBV20-1,NA,TRBJ2-5
TGTGCCAGCAGTTACTCCAGGGGCCCCTCGGTTCAGGTGGCCCAGTACTTC,CASSYSRGPSVQVAQYF,many,TRBV6-2/TRBV6-3,NA,TRBJ2-5
TGTGCCAGCAGTTTATGGGACAGGGGGGACAATGAGCAGTTCTTC,CASSLWDRGDNEQFF,many,TRBV27,TRBD1,TRBJ2-1
TGCAGTGCTAGGGGGCCTAGCGGGAGGACTGGGGCCAACGTCCTGACTTTC,CSARGPSGRTGANVLTF,many,TRBV20-1,TRBD2,TRBJ2-6
TGTGCCAGCAGCTTAAGGGATACCGGGGAGCTGTTTTTT,CASSLRDTGELFF,medium-sized,TRBV7-9,NA,TRBJ2-2
TGCGCCAGCAGCTCAAACGGGGGACAGGGGTCTGGCGAGCAGTACTTC,CASSSNGGQGSGEQYF,NA,TRBV5-1,TRBD1,TRBJ2-7
TGCGCCAGCAGCGCCGGGACAGGGGAACGATATAATTCACCCCTCCACTTT,CASSAGTGERYNSPLHF,many,TRBV5-1,TRBD1,TRBJ1-6
TGTGCCAGCAGAAAACCCGGGACAGGGGCGCTGAACACTGAAGCTTTCTTT,CASRKPGTGALNTEAFF,many,TRBV28,TRBD1,TRBJ1-1